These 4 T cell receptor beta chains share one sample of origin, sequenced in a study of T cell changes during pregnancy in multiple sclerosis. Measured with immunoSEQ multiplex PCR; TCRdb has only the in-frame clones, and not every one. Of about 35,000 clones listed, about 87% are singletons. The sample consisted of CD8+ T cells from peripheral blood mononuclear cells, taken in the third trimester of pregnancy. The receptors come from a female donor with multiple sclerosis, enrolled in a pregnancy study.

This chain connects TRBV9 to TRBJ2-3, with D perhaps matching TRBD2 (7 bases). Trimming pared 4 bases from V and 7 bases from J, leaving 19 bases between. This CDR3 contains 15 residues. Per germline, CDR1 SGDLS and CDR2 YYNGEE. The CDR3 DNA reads TGTGCCAGCAGCCCCCCGGGGGGCTCTGAACATACGCAGTATTTT. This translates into CASSPPGGSEHTQYF.

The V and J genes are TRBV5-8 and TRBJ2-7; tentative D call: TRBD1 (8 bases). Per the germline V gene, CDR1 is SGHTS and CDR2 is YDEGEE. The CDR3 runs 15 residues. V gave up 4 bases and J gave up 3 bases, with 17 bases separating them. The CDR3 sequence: CASSHRTGRDYEQYF. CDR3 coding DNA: TGTGCCAGCAGCCACAGGACAGGGAGGGACTACGAGCAGTACTTC.

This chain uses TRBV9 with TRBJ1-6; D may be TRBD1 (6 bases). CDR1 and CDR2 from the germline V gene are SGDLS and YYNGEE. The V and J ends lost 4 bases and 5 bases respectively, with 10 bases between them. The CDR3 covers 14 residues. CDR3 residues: CASSPTGHNSPLHF. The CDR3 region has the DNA TGTGCCAGCAGCCCGACAGGACATAATTCACCCCTCCACTTT.

For the CDR3, the DNA is TGTGCCAGTACACAGGGGTCAGCACCCCTCCACTTT. Protein product: CASTQGSAPLHF. The rearrangement joins TRBV19 to TRBJ1-6; 7 bases match TRBD1. This CDR3 is 12 amino acids long. Germline loops: CDR1 LNHDA, CDR2 SQIVND (reference sequence). V gave up 7 bases and J gave up 11 bases; unmatched junction bases: 5.